This T cell receptor beta chain was captured by sequencing in a study of vaccination and CD4 T cells after COVID-19. As for the study in general: Overlapping spike pools from SARS-CoV-2 and HCoV-NL63, HCoV-OC43 and HCoV-229E served as culture stimuli. Study outcomes and limitations: The median SARS-CoV-2-reactive clonotype number increased from about 20 to 38, without statistical significance.

The Oncomine TCR Beta short-read assay sequenced DNA from cultured CD4+ T cells. TCRdb reanalysed the PCR reads using MiXCR and keeps one entry per CDR3 protein. In the table there are 25,000 or so distinct CDR3 sequences, approximately 64% of which are singletons. Turning to this clonotype: Antigen specificity is unknown.

The CDR3 is 15 residues long. Germline values: CDR1 SGHTA, CDR2 FQGTGA. V was pared by 5 bases and J by 7 bases, with 18 bases between. Treatment of the sample: approximately 11-day PBMC culture with coronavirus spike peptide pools or control peptides (ViraFEST assay). Researchers reported culturing 2 million or so PBMCs per well with approximately 10 IU/ml IL-2 and about 9 ug/ml peptide pools. Sequenced material: CD4+ T cells from blood, cultured in vitro, taken after SARS-CoV-2 vaccination. V gene TRBV7-3 combines with J gene TRBJ1-3; possibly TRBD1 for D (5 bases). The source of this sequence is a human donor who received a COVID-19 vaccine. CDR3 residues: CASSLPTGEGNTIYF. The CDR3 nucleotides are TGTGCCAGCAGCCTACCGACCGGGGAGGGGAACACCATATATTTT. Together with reference TRBV7-3 and TRBJ1-3, the CDR3 gives the full variable domain: GAGVSQTPSNKVTEKGKYVELRCDPISGHTALYWYRQSLGQGPEFLIYFQGTGAADDSGLPNDRFFAVRPEGSVSTLKIQRTERGDSAVYLCASSLPTGEGNTIYFGEGSWLTVV.